This TCR beta chain was sequenced during a study of T cells after yellow fever vaccination. Study-wide background: The SMART-Seq v4 Ultra Low Input method served to prepare the low-cell-number fractions. Findings and caveats of the study: In post-booster samples, most primary-vaccination clones reappeared (about 97% CD4, 88% CD8). Researchers report a weaker secondary response that nonetheless peaked faster, day 5 versus 15.

Trimming at V came to 8 bases and at J to 2 bases, leaving 7 bases not matched to a gene. The germline V gene has CDR1 SNHLY and CDR2 FYNNEI. This CDR3 comprises 14 residues. Turning to this clonotype: What it binds is unknown.

Synthesis of TCR cDNA relied on 5'RACE template switching, which attached a universal primer site and UMIs. TCRdb itself ran the 5' RACE reads through MiXCR, one entry per CDR3 protein. The repertoire consists of a few hundred thousand distinct CDR3 sequences, with roughly 8.7% occurring once and the leading ten covering about 20%. This specimen was PBMCs, taken on the day of the first yellow fever vaccination. The origin of this receptor is a young man who received the YFV17D yellow fever vaccine. The rearrangement joins TRBV2 to TRBJ2-7; 9 nucleotides line up with TRBD1. CDR3 protein: CASGGQGFTYEQYV. DNA of the CDR3: TGTGCCAGCGGTGGACAGGGGTTCACCTACGAGCAGTACGTC.